Shown below are 32 T cell receptor beta chains from a single sample sequenced in a study of T cells after yellow fever vaccination. TCRdb ran MiXCR on the 5' RACE reads and lists one entry per CDR3 protein. The data contain around 350,000 distinct CDR3 sequences, roughly 11% of them singletons. Sequenced here: PBMCs, sampled on the day of the first yellow fever vaccination. The receptors originated from a man between 18 and 29 years old who received the YFV17D yellow fever vaccine.

The chain employs TRBV7-3 and TRBJ2-1; 7 positions match TRBD2. Germline assignment: CDR1 SGHTA and CDR2 FQGTGA. The V segment lost 5 bases and the J segment 10 bases; nucleotides outside the gene matches: 14. CDR3 size: 15 residues. The CDR3 nucleotides read TGTGCCAGCAGCAACCCGGGACTAAGTCGGGCGGAGCAGTTCTTC. As protein: CASSNPGLSRAEQFF.

The chain uses TRBV5-4 and TRBJ2-2, with a weak D call TRBD2 (5 bases). This CDR3 is 15 amino acids long. The V and J ends lost 4 bases and 6 bases respectively, with 16 bases between them. Germline assignment: CDR1 SGHNT and CDR2 YYREEE (reference sequence). CDR3 amino acids: CASSPREQPAGELFF. The CDR3 region has the DNA TGTGCCAGCAGCCCGAGGGAGCAGCCGGCCGGGGAGCTGTTTTTT.

Only a few counts were recorded for this clonotype. The CDR3 loop is CRGHQATNEKLFF. DNA for the CDR3: TGCAGAGGCCATCAGGCAACTAATGAAAAACTGTTTTTT. The rearrangement uses TRBV20-1 and TRBJ1-4; D gene unclear. The CDR3 loop spans 13 amino acids. The germline V gene has CDR1 DFQATT and CDR2 SNEGSKA (reference sequence).

This clonotype appeared many times. The rearrangement links TRBV5-1 to TRBJ1-1; D is uncertain. Trimming pared 1 base from V and 1 base from J, leaving 5 bases between. CDR3 length: 13 amino acids. The germline gives CDR1 SGHRS, CDR2 YFSETQ. CDR3 DNA sequence: TGCGCCAGCAGCTTGACCAGGAACACTGAAGCTTTCTTT. This encodes CASSLTRNTEAFF.

This clonotype appeared a few times. This chain uses TRBV20-1 with TRBJ2-3; D assignment may be TRBD1 or TRBD2 (5 bases each). The CDR3 length is 13 residues. CDR1 is DFQATT, CDR2 SNEGSKA, per germline (reference sequence). The germline V and J ends were trimmed by 5 bases and 1 base, with 10 bases remaining between them. CDR3 sequence reads: CSARGTGTDTQYF. DNA for the CDR3: TGCAGTGCTCGGGGCACTGGCACAGATACGCAGTATTTT.

This clonotype was seen a few times. The rearrangement uses TRBV18 and TRBJ2-2, with D perhaps matching TRBD1 (5 bases). V was shortened by 1 base and J by 7 bases, with 7 bases between the two germline ends. The germline V gene has CDR1 KGHSH and CDR2 LQKENI. The CDR3 runs to 13 residues. DNA of the CDR3: TGTGCCAGCTCACCACAGACAGACGGGGAGCTGTTTTTT. It specifies CASSPQTDGELFF.

This chain connects TRBV6-2 or TRBV6-3 to TRBJ2-1; TRBD2 matches at 9 bases. Per the germline V gene, CDR1 is MNHEY and CDR2 is SVGEGT. The CDR3 has 13 amino acids. The V gene end was trimmed by 2 bases and the J gene end by 9 bases; junction bases not matched to a gene: 2. The chain's CDR3 is CASSYGTSTEQFF. For the CDR3, the DNA is TGTGCCAGCAGTTACGGGACTAGCACTGAGCAGTTCTTC.

As regards this clonotype: At one end, the junction sequence differs from germline, possibly due to a read error. This sequence joins TRBV5-1 and TRBJ2-1; TRBD1 is a possible D gene (5 bases). Germline V CDR1 and CDR2: SGHRS, YFSETQ. The CDR3 sequence is 16 residues long. CDR3 in amino acids: CVSSLAKDTVYNEQFF. In DNA form, the CDR3 reads TGCGTCAGCAGCTTGGCCAAGGACACCGTCTACAATGAGCAGTTCTTC. Full variable domain (missing parts from reference TRBV5-1 and TRBJ2-1): KAGVTQTPRYLIKTRGQQVTLSCSPISGHRSVSWYQQTPGQGLQFLFEYFSETQRNKGNFPGRFSGRQFSNSRSEMNVSTLELGDSALYLCVSSLAKDTVYNEQFFGPGTRLTVL.

The chain combines TRBV6-1 with TRBJ2-1; possibly TRBD1 for D (6 bases). This CDR3 is 14 amino acids long. The germline V and J ends were trimmed by 6 bases and 8 bases, with 17 bases remaining between them. The germline gives CDR1 MNHNS, CDR2 SASEGT. The CDR3 region is CASRSLQGFDEQFF. CDR3 coding DNA: TGTGCCAGCAGATCCTTACAGGGTTTCGATGAGCAGTTCTTC.

The chain couples TRBV6-5 to TRBJ1-2, with TRBD1 identical over 9 bases. Germline CDR1 and CDR2: MNHEY and SVGAGI. The CDR3 runs 13 residues. Germline trimming cut 2 bases from V and 12 bases from J; bases unmatched to any gene: 7. This CDR3 reads CASSYTGTGKNTF. The CDR3 coding sequence is TGTGCCAGCAGTTACACAGGGACAGGGAAAAACACCTTC.

The chain carries TRBV12-3 or TRBV12-4 and TRBJ2-3, with D maybe TRBD1 (5 bases). This CDR3 is built from 15 residues. V was shortened by 7 bases and J by 1 base, with 15 bases between the two germline ends. The CDR3 reads CASTHGTGRTDTQYF. The CDR3 nucleotides are TGTGCCAGCACCCACGGTACAGGACGCACAGATACGCAGTATTTT.

This rearrangement joins TRBV11-2 to TRBJ1-4; D ambiguous. The CDR3 totals 13 residues. The germline V gene has CDR1 SGHAT and CDR2 FQNNGV. With 6 bases removed from V and 2 bases from J, the gap between germline ends came to 7 bases. The CDR3 DNA sequence: TGTGCCAGCAGTGGGGTTACTAATGAAAAACTGTTTTTT. The encoded protein is CASSGVTNEKLFF.

The chain uses TRBV4-2 and TRBJ1-1, with a possible D match to TRBD1 (5 bases). There are 14 residues in the CDR3. Germline V CDR1 and CDR2: LGHNA, YNFKEQ. Trimming took 3 bases from V and 9 from J, leaving 17 bases between them. In nucleotides, the CDR3 is TGTGCCAGCAGCCAGGGGGGAAGCCGGGGTAAAGCTTTCTTT. This translates into CASSQGGSRGKAFF.

The chain recombines TRBV14 with TRBJ1-1; D unresolved. Germline values: CDR1 SGHDN, CDR2 FVKESK. Trimming took off 3 bases at V and 2 bases at J, with 7 bases between the two ends. The CDR3 has 13 amino acids. CDR3 nucleotide sequence: TGTGCCAGCAGCCATACGCATAACACTGAAGCTTTCTTT. Amino acids: CASSHTHNTEAFF.

The gene calls are TRBV5-1 and TRBJ2-3; D gene unclear. V was trimmed by 5 bases and J by 1 base, leaving 11 bases between them. The CDR3 runs 14 residues. The V gene's germline CDR1 is SGHRS and CDR2 YFSETQ. CDR3 sequence: CASSIFTGTDTQYF. The CDR3 nucleotides read TGCGCCAGCAGTATATTTACAGGCACAGATACGCAGTATTTT. The variable domain in full, with the rest retrieved from reference TRBV5-1 and TRBJ2-3, is KAGVTQTPRYLIKTRGQQVTLSCSPISGHRSVSWYQQTPGQGLQFLFEYFSETQRNKGNFPGRFSGRQFSNSRSEMNVSTLELGDSALYLCASSIFTGTDTQYFGPGTRLTVL.

In its sample, this clonotype was seen a few times. CDR3 protein: CASSRPAGGLTDTQYF. CDR3 nucleotides: TGTGCCAGCAGCCGTCCGGCGGGGGGCCTCACAGATACGCAGTATTTT. The V and J genes are TRBV13 and TRBJ2-3, with 8 bases matching TRBD2. The CDR3 is made up of 16 amino acids. CDR1 PRHDT and CDR2 FYEKMQ come from the germline V gene (reference sequence). After removal of 5 bases from V and 2 bases from J, the junction contained 9 bases not matched to a gene.

This clonotype was seen a handful of times. The chain recombines TRBV23-1 with TRBJ2-3, with D maybe TRBD1 (6 bases). TRBV23-1 is an ORF, and what it does is uncertain. Trimming took 2 bases from V and 3 from J, leaving 18 bases between them. The CDR3 is made up of 17 amino acids. This chain's CDR3 is CASSQKQGRSQTDTQYF. DNA for the CDR3: TGCGCCAGCAGTCAAAAACAGGGTCGGTCCCAAACAGATACGCAGTATTTT.

This clonotype was seen more than once but under ten times. Here the CDR3 DNA reads TGTGCCAGCAGCTGGACAGGGGGCAGCACTGAAGCTTTCTTT. Encoded protein: CASSWTGGSTEAFF. The chain carries TRBV11-2 and TRBJ1-1; 11 bases match TRBD1. The CDR3 totals 14 residues. V shed 4 bases and J 4 bases; nucleotides not matched to a gene: 2. Germline V gene lookup returns CDR1 SGHAT and CDR2 FQNNGV.

The chain couples TRBV12-3 or TRBV12-4 to TRBJ2-5; the D call may be TRBD1 or TRBD2 (5 bases each). The CDR3 covers 15 residues. The V end lost 2 bases, the J end lost 4 bases, and 14 bases lay between the germline ends. The DNA for the CDR3 is TGTGCCAGCAGTTTATTTGGTCCAGGGACAGAGACCCAGTACTTC. Its translation: CASSLFGPGTETQYF.

This clonotype was counted between two and nine times. The rearrangement links TRBV20-1 to TRBJ2-1; D possibly corresponds to TRBD2 (6 bases). Trimming removed 3 bases at V and 0 bases at J, with 15 bases between. Per the germline V gene, CDR1 is DFQATT and CDR2 is SNEGSKA (reference sequence). The CDR3 runs to 16 residues. The CDR3, as DNA: TGCAGTGCTAGTGACACCGGGACTGTCTCCTACAATGAGCAGTTCTTC. It encodes CSASDTGTVSYNEQFF.

This clonotype was counted at least ten times. CDR3 nucleotide sequence: TGTGCCAGCAGTTTGGAAAGGGGGCATGGCTACACCTTC. Encoded protein: CASSLERGHGYTF. The chain has TRBV12-3 or TRBV12-4 and TRBJ1-2; 7 bases map to TRBD1. The CDR3 totals 13 residues. After removal of 3 bases from V and 6 bases from J, the junction contained 4 bases not matched to a gene.

This clonotype was found a few times. The chain has TRBV7-3 and TRBJ2-6; no clear D. V gave up 5 bases and J gave up 0 bases, with 17 bases separating them. CDR1 and CDR2 (germline): SGHTA, FQGTGA. The CDR3 consists of 18 residues. The CDR3 spells CASSGVGRSSSGANVLTF. The DNA of the CDR3 is TGTGCCAGCAGCGGGGTGGGCAGGAGTAGCTCTGGGGCCAACGTCCTGACTTTC. Full variable domain (outside the CDR3, taken from reference TRBV7-3 and TRBJ2-6): GAGVSQTPSNKVTEKGKYVELRCDPISGHTALYWYRQSLGQGPEFLIYFQGTGAADDSGLPNDRFFAVRPEGSVSTLKIQRTERGDSAVYLCASSGVGRSSSGANVLTFGAGSRLTVL.

This clonotype was picked up a small number of times. The chain couples TRBV7-9 to TRBJ1-3; 8 nucleotides line up with TRBD1. Germline values: CDR1 SEHNR, CDR2 FQNEAQ (reference sequence). J gave up 0 bases and V 6 bases, and 4 bases lay outside the gene matches. The CDR3 loop spans 15 amino acids. The CDR3 DNA reads as TGTGCCAGCAGACCAACAGGGGGCTCTGGAAACACCATATATTTT. It codes for CASRPTGGSGNTIYF.

The genes are TRBV18 and TRBJ2-3; the D gene could be TRBD1 or TRBD2 (5 bases each). V shed 6 bases and J shed 9 bases, with 7 bases lying between them. CDR1 and CDR2 from the germline V gene are KGHSH and LQKENI. The CDR3 is 10 amino acids. This CDR3 reads CASSRGTQYF. CDR3 DNA: TGTGCCAGCTCGAGGGGAACGCAGTATTTT.

The CDR3 coding sequence is TGCAGCGTTGAACTACGGGGTGGGAACACTGAAGCTTTCTTT. Protein sequence: CSVELRGGNTEAFF. The chain has TRBV29-1 and TRBJ1-1, with no clear D. V lost 2 bases to trimming and J lost 1 base, with 11 bases between them. The CDR3 loop spans 14 amino acids. From germline, CDR1 is SQVTM and CDR2 ANQGSEA.

This clonotype was seen at least ten times. The gene calls are TRBV5-1 and TRBJ1-5, with D tentatively TRBD1 (5 bases). Germline CDR1 reads SGHRS; CDR2 reads YFSETQ. The CDR3 runs to 15 residues. V shed 0 bases and J shed 4 bases, with 11 bases lying between them. CDR3 DNA sequence: TGCGCCAGCAGCTTGGGGGGCGTAGGAAATCAGCCCCAGCATTTT. Translation gives CASSLGGVGNQPQHF.

The genes are TRBV3-1 and TRBJ2-7; no clear D. This CDR3 contains 12 residues. Trimming stripped 3 bases from V and 7 bases from J, with 10 bases between. Germline V gives CDR1 LGHDT, CDR2 YNNKEL (reference sequence). Here the CDR3 reads CASSHRTQEQYF. The CDR3 nucleotides are TGTGCCAGCAGCCACCGGACCCAGGAGCAGTACTTC.

This clonotype has a handful of counts. The V call is TRBV6-5, the J call TRBJ1-1; D perhaps matches TRBD1 (5 bases). V was clipped by 3 bases and J by 3 bases, with 11 bases between them. This CDR3 is built from 14 residues. CDR1 and CDR2 from the germline V gene are MNHEY and SVGAGI. The chain's CDR3 is CASSYLGADTEAFF. DNA of the CDR3: TGTGCCAGCAGTTATTTAGGGGCGGACACTGAAGCTTTCTTT.

The gene calls are TRBV10-3 and TRBJ1-1; TRBD1 agrees at 7 bases. Trimming removed 5 bases from V and 5 bases from J; junction bases left unmatched: 8. The germline CDR1 and CDR2 sequences are ENHRY and SYGVKD. The CDR3 runs 14 residues. The CDR3 spells CAISYLEGATEAFF. As DNA, the CDR3 is TGTGCCATCAGTTACTTGGAGGGGGCGACTGAAGCTTTCTTT.

This clonotype was detected ten times or more. V gene TRBV29-1 combines with J gene TRBJ2-7, with a possible D match to TRBD2 (7 bases). The CDR3 spans 13 residues. Trimming removed 3 bases from V and 6 bases from J, with 15 bases in between. Germline loops: CDR1 SQVTM, CDR2 ANQGSEA. The CDR3 sequence is CSVEGGPGAEQYF. The CDR3 region has the DNA TGCAGCGTTGAGGGGGGGCCAGGTGCCGAGCAGTACTTC.

Ten or more counts support this clonotype. V usage is TRBV21-1 and J usage is TRBJ1-1; the D call in the table, TRBD1, was not verified against the DNA. TRBV21-1 is a pseudogene. This CDR3 has 17 residues. The CDR3 bases are TGTGCCAGCAGCAAAGACGGCGGGGGTCCGGGGAACACTGAAGCTTTCTTT. The encoded protein is CASSKDGGGPGNTEAFF.

This clonotype was counted a few times. This chain links TRBV4-1 with TRBJ1-5, with D hard to call. With 1 base removed from V and 0 bases from J, the gap between germline ends came to 7 bases. The CDR3 covers 15 residues. In germline, CDR1 is MGHRA, CDR2 YSYEKL. The CDR3, as DNA: TGCGCCAGCAGCCAAGCCAGAAATAGCAATCAGCCCCAGCATTTT. Translating gives CASSQARNSNQPQHF.